The rows below give T cell receptor beta chains drawn from one sample of a study of blood T cell repertoires in COVID-19. Sequenced by immunoSEQ multiplex PCR; TCRdb stores in-frame clones only, minus some. The sample gives 40,000 to 65,000 clones, over 70% of which show up once; about 15% is in the top ten. Source material: peripheral blood. The receptors derive from a human donor with active or convalescent COVID-19. The donor label of this sample is uncertain. Both conserved end residues are part of each CDR3. The D gene is left open where the match is weak. Not every row has a clone size; where given, it reads once, few, many or a size class.

TRBJ2-1	TRBD2	TRBV14	few	TGTGCCAGCAGCTTAATGGGCGGGACTAGCGGATACAATGAGCAGTTCTTC	CASSLMGGTSGYNEQFF
TRBJ2-1	.	TRBV7-9	.	TGTGCCAGCAGCCTAGGTTTCAACGTCGGTGAGCAGTTCTTC	CASSLGFNVGEQFF
TRBJ2-7	TRBD2	TRBV27	.	TGTGCCAGCAGTTTACGGACTAGGGGCCACGAGCAGTACTTC	CASSLRTRGHEQYF
TRBJ1-2	TRBD1	TRBV19	.	TGTGCCAGTAGGGGGGACAGGGGCCGAGGCTACACCTTC	CASRGDRGRGYTF
TRBJ2-2	.	TRBV5-1	.	TGCGCCAGCAGCAGGGACTTTGCGAACACCGGGGAGCTGTTTTTT	CASSRDFANTGELFF
TRBJ1-2	TRBD1	TRBV4-1	once	TGCGCCAGCAGCCAAGGGGGTGACAGGGTGGGCGGCTACACCTTC	CASSQGGDRVGGYTF
TRBJ1-6	.	TRBV2	few	TGTGCCAGCAGTGAAGGACCGGGAAATTCACCCCTCCACTTT	CASSEGPGNSPLHF
TRBJ2-1	.	TRBV5-6	.	TGTGCCAGCAGCTTATCGACCAGCCGGGTCTTC	CASSLSTSRVF
TRBJ1-2	.	TRBV11-3	.	TGTGCCAGCAGCCGCAGGGGAGACTATGGCTACACCTTC	CASSRRGDYGYTF
TRBJ1-4	TRBD1	TRBV11-1	.	TGTGCCAGCCGCCGGGACAGAAATGAAAAACTGTTTTTT	CASRRDRNEKLFF
TRBJ1-2	.	TRBV2	.	TGTGCCAGCAGGAGTCTGAACAACTATGGCTACACCTTC	CASRSLNNYGYTF
TRBJ2-5	.	TRBV7-3	.	TGTGCCAGCAGCTTAACCGCGACAAGAGGGGAGACCCAGTACTTC	CASSLTATRGETQYF
TRBJ1-3	.	TRBV27	.	TGTGCCAGCAGTCTTAGGGGGGAGGGACGCCGCTCTGGAAACACCATATATTTT	CASSLRGEGRRSGNTIYF